These T cell receptor beta chains were read from a single sample in a study of somatic mutations in cytotoxic T cells in rheumatoid arthritis. Profiled with immunoSEQ multiplex PCR; TCRdb holds only in-frame clones, not every one. Among about 23,000 clones, roughly 80% were seen once, and the ten largest hold less than 4%. Sequencing input: CD8+ T cells sorted from blood. The receptors derive from an adult with rheumatoid arthritis. Each CDR3 is given with its conserved first and last residue. A D gene is named only where the DNA matches it firmly. For some rows the clone size is stated as once, few or many, or as a class when expanded; others skip it.

TRBV19	TRBD1	TRBJ1-1	.	TGTGCCAGTAGCCGGTTGACAGGGACGATGAACACTGAAGCTTTCTTT	CASSRLTGTMNTEAFF
TRBV6-5	TRBD2	TRBJ2-3	.	TGTGCCAGCAGAAATAGCGGGGCCAGCACAGATACGCAGTATTTT	CASRNSGASTDTQYF
TRBV2	.	TRBJ2-2	.	TGTGCCAGCAGTGGCAGGGAGGTCGTCGCCGGGGAGCTGTTTTTT	CASSGREVVAGELFF
TRBV21-1	.	TRBJ2-1	.	TGTGCCAGCAGCAGAGCGCGGGCGGTCACCGCAAATGAGCAGTTCTTC	CASSRARAVTANEQFF
TRBV11-2	TRBD1	TRBJ1-2	.	TGTGCCAGCAGCTTGGGACAGGGGATTTTCTATGGCTACACCTTC	CASSLGQGIFYGYTF
TRBV6-5	.	TRBJ1-6	.	TGTGCCAGCAGTTACTTCGGAAGCTCCTATAATTCACCCCTCCACTTT	CASSYFGSSYNSPLHF
TRBV6-1	.	TRBJ1-3	.	TGTGCCAGCAGTGAACCCGCGGATTCTGGAAACACCATATATTTT	CASSEPADSGNTIYF
TRBV11-2	TRBD1	TRBJ1-2	.	TGTGCCAGCAGCCCTACAGGGGATGACTATGGCTACACCTTC	CASSPTGDDYGYTF
TRBV5-1	.	TRBJ2-1	.	TGCGCCAGCCGCCACAGCGCCAATGAGCAGTTCTTC	CASRHSANEQFF
TRBV14	TRBD2	TRBJ2-1	.	TGTGCCAGCAGCCAAGAGGTCTTGGCTAGCGGGGGTAGGAATGAGCAGTTCTTC	CASSQEVLASGGRNEQFF
TRBV4-2	TRBD2	TRBJ2-5	once	TGTGCCAGCAGCCAAGAAACTAGCGCTAGCGGGGGGAACCAAGAGACCCAGTACTTC	CASSQETSASGGNQETQYF
TRBV4-1	TRBD1	TRBJ2-1	.	TGCGCCAGCAGCCATCGCCCGGGACAGGGTTACAATGAGCAGTTCTTC	CASSHRPGQGYNEQFF
TRBV7-9	TRBD1	TRBJ1-1	once	TGTGCCAGCAGCCCACGGGACAGTTTGAACACTGAAGCTTTCTTT	CASSPRDSLNTEAFF
TRBV7-9	TRBD2	TRBJ2-3	.	TGTGCCAGCAGCTTACCACTAGCGGGGGTAAGCACAGATACGCAGTATTTT	CASSLPLAGVSTDTQYF
TRBV5-1	.	TRBJ2-3	.	TGCGCCAGCAGCTTGGCCAGAGATACGCAGTATTTT	CASSLARDTQYF
TRBV4-2	.	TRBJ1-5	.	TGTGCCAGCAGCCATGCACCAGGGGTACGCAATCAGCCCCAGCATTTT	CASSHAPGVRNQPQHF
TRBV5-5	.	TRBJ2-5	few	TGTGCCAGCACCCCATCGCACAGCTACCTCCAAGAGACCCAGTACTTC	CASTPSHSYLQETQYF
TRBV18	.	TRBJ2-5	.	TGTGCCAGCTCACCCTTTCCAGTCTACCAAGAGACCCAGTACTTC	CASSPFPVYQETQYF
TRBV7-8	TRBD2	TRBJ2-7	.	TGTGCCAGCAGCGCAGGAGCGGGGGGATCTTACGAGCAGTACTTC	CASSAGAGGSYEQYF
TRBV5-4	.	TRBJ1-2	few	TGTGCCAGCAGCTTGTCCCAGGGGGGCTACACCTTC	CASSLSQGGYTF
TRBV4-2	.	TRBJ2-2	.	TGTGCCAGCAGACTTACGAGGACCGGGGAGCTGTTTTTT	CASRLTRTGELFF
TRBV18	.	TRBJ2-1	.	TGTGCCAGCTCACCACCGAACGCAAAGAGCTCCTACAATGAGCAGTTCTTC	CASSPPNAKSSYNEQFF
TRBV9	TRBD2	TRBJ2-2	.	TGTGCCAGCAGCCCCGTTCCTAGCGGGGGGGGGTCCGGGGAGCTGTTTTTT	CASSPVPSGGGSGELFF
TRBV19	.	TRBJ1-2	.	TGTGCCAGTAGTATCTGGGGTGTGGATGGCTACACCTTC	CASSIWGVDGYTF
TRBV5-3	TRBD1	TRBJ2-7	.	TGTGCCAGAAGCTCGGGACAGGGGACCTACGAGCAGTACTTC	CARSSGQGTYEQYF
TRBV10-2	.	TRBJ2-7	.	TGCGCCAGCAGTGACCGACTTAGGGTCTACGAGCAGTACTTC	CASSDRLRVYEQYF
TRBV5-6	.	TRBJ1-6	.	TGTGCCAGCAGCTTAGGTCGGCCGTGGGGGGCCAGTTCACCCCTCCACTTT	CASSLGRPWGASSPLHF
TRBV18	.	TRBJ1-1	.	TGTGCCAGCTCCCTCCAGAAATTTAACACTGAAGCTTTCTTT	CASSLQKFNTEAFF